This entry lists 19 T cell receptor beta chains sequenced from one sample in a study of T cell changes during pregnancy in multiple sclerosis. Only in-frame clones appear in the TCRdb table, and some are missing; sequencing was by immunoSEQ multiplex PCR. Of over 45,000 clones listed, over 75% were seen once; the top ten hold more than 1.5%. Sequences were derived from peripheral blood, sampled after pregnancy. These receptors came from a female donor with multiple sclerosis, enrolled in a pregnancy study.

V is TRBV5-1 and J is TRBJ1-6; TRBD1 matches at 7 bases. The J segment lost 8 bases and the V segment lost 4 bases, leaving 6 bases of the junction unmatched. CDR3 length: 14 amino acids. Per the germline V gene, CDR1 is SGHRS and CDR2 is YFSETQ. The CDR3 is CASSPDRADSPLHF. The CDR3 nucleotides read TGCGCCAGCAGCCCAGACAGGGCCGATTCACCCCTCCACTTT.

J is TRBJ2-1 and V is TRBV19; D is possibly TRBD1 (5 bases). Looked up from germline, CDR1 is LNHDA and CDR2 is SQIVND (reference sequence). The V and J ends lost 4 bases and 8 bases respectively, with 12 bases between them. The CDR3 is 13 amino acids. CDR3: CASSTEAGYEQFF. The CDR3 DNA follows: TGTGCCAGTAGTACCGAAGCAGGGTATGAGCAGTTCTTC.

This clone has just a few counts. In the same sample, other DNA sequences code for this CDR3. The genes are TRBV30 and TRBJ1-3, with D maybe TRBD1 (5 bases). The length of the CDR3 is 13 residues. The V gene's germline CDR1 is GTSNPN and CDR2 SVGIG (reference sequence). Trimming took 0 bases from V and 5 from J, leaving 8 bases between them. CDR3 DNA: TGTGCCTGGAGTGTGTCAGGGCGAAACACCATATATTTT. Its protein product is CAWSVSGRNTIYF.

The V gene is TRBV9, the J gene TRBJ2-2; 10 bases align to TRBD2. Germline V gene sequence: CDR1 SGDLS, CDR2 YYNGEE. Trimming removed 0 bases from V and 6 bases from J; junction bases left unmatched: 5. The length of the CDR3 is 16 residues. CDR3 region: CASSVEAGGQAGELFF. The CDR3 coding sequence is TGTGCCAGCAGCGTAGAAGCGGGGGGGCAAGCCGGGGAGCTGTTTTTT.

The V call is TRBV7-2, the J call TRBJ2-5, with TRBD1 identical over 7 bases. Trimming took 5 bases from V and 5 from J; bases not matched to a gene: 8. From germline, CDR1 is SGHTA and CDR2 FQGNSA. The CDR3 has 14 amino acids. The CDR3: CASSPTGIQETQYF. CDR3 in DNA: TGTGCCAGCAGCCCGACAGGGATCCAGGAGACCCAGTACTTC.

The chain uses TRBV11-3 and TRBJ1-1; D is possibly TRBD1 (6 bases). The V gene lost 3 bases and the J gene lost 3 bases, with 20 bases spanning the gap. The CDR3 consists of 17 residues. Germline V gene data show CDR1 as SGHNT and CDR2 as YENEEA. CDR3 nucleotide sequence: TGTGCCAGCAGCTTCGCCAGGGTAAGAGGGGGGGACACTGAAGCTTTCTTT. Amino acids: CASSFARVRGGDTEAFF.

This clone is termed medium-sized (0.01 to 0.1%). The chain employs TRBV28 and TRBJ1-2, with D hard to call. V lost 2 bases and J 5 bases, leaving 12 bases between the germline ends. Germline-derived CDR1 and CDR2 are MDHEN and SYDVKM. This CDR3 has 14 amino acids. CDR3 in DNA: TGTGCCAGCAGTTTAGGGTACAGTATTTATGGCTACACCTTC. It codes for CASSLGYSIYGYTF.

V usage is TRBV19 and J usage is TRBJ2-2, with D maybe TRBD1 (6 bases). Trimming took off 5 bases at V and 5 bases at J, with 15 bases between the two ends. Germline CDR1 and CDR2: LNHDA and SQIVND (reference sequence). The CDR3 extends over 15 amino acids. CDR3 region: CASSPRDTETGELFF. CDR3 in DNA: TGTGCCAGTAGTCCCCGGGACACCGAAACCGGGGAGCTGTTTTTT.

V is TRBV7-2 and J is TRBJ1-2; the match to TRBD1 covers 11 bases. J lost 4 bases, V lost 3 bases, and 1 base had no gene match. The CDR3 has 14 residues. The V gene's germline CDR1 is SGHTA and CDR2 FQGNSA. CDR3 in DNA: TGTGCCAGCAGCTTTGGGACAGGGGGCTATGGCTACACCTTC. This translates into CASSFGTGGYGYTF.

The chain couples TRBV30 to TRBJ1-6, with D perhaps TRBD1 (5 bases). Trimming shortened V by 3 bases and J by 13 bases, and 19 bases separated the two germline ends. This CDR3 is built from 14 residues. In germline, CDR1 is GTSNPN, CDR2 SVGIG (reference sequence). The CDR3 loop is CAWSGPGHPAPLHF. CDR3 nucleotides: TGTGCCTGGAGCGGCCCCGGACACCCCGCTCCCCTCCACTTT.

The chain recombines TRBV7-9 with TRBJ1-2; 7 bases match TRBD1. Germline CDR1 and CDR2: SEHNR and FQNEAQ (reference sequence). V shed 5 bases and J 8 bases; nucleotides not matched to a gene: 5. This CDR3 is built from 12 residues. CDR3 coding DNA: TGTGCCAGCAGCGACTCGGACAGGGGCTACACCTTC. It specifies CASSDSDRGYTF.

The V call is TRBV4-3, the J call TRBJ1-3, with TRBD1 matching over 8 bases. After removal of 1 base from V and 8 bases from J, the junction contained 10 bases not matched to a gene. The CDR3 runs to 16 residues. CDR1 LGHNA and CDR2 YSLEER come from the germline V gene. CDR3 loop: CASSQAAHRGGHTIYF. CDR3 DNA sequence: TGCGCCAGCAGCCAAGCCGCTCACAGGGGGGGACACACCATATATTTT.

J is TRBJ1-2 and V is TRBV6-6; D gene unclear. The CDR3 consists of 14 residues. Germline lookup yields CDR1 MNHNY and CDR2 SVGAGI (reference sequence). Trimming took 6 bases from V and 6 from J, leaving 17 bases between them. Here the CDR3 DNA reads TGTGCCAGCAGGGTTAAGGGAGCGCTGGATGGCTACACCTTC. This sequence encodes CASRVKGALDGYTF.

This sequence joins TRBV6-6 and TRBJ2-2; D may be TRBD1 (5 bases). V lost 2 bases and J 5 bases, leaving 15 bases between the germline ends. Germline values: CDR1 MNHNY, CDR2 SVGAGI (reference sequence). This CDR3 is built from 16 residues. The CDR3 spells CASSYGKGKITGELFF. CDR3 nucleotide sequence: TGTGCCAGCAGTTACGGGAAGGGGAAGATTACCGGGGAGCTGTTTTTT.

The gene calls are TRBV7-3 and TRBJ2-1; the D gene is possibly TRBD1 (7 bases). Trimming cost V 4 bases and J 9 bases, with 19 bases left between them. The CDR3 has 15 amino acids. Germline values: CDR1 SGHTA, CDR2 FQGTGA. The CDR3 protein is CASSSGQRAGGEQFF. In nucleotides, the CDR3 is TGTGCCAGCAGCTCGGGACAGAGAGCCGGGGGTGAGCAGTTCTTC.

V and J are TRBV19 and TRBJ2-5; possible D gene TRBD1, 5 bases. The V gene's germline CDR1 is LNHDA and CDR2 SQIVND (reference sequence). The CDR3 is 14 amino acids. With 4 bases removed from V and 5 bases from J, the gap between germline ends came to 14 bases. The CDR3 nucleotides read TGTGCCAGTAGTACTCCCAGTGGGGCCGAGACCCAGTACTTC. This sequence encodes CASSTPSGAETQYF. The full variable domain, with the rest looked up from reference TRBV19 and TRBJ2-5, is DGGITQSPKYLFRKEGQNVTLSCEQNLNHDAMYWYRQDPGQGLRLIYYSQIVNDFQKGDIAEGYSVSREKKESFPLTVTSAQKNPTAFYLCASSTPSGAETQYFGPGTRLLVL.

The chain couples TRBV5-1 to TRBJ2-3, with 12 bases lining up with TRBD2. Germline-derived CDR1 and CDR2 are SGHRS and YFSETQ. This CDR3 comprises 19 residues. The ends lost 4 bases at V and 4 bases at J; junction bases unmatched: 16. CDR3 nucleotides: TGCGCCAGCAGCCCCACTGGTCCTAGCGGGGGGGCCGGGGCAGATACGCAGTATTTT. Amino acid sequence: CASSPTGPSGGAGADTQYF.

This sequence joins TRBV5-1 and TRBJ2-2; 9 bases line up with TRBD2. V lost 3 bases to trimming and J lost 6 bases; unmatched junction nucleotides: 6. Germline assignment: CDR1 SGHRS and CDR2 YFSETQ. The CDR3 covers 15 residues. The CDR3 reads CASSSPGLAPGELFF. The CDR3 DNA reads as TGCGCCAGCAGCTCACCGGGACTAGCCCCCGGGGAGCTGTTTTTT.

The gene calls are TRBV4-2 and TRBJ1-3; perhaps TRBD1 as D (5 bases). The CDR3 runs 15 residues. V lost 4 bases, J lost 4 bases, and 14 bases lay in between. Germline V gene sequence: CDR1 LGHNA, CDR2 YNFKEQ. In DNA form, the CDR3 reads TGTGCCAGCAGCCGCTCGGGGGGGGGAGGAAACACCATATATTTT. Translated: CASSRSGGGGNTIYF.